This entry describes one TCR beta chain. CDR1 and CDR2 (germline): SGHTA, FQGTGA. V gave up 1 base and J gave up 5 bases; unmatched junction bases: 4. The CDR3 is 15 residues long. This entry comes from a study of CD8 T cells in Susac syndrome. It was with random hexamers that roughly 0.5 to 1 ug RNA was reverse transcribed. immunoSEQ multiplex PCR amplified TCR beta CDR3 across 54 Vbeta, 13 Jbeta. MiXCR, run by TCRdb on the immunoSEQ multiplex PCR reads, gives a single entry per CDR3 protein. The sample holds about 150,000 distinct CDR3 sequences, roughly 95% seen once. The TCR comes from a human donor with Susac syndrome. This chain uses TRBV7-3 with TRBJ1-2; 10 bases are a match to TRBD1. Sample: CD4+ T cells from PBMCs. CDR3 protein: CASSLSDRGPYGYTF. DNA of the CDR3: TGTGCCAGCAGCTTAAGTGACAGGGGGCCGTATGGCTACACCTTC.